These 7 T cell receptor beta chains originate from one sample sequenced in a study of shared clonotypes between healthy human individuals. The repertoire was sequenced with immunoSEQ multiplex PCR; TCRdb's copy has only in-frame clones and lacks some. The data hold about 2.3 million clones, with less than 95% observed a single time. Sequenced: naive CD4+ T cells from PBMCs. Subset: CD45RA+ positively selected. These receptors all come from a man between 18 and 35 years old in good health. Some clones in this sample may be carry-over from other donors' samples.

As concerns this clone: Additional DNA sequences in this sample encode the identical CDR3. The chain recombines TRBV6-5 with TRBJ2-1; 12 bases match TRBD2. J was trimmed by 4 bases and V by 0 bases; bases with no gene match: 1. Looked up from germline, CDR1 is MNHEY and CDR2 is SVGAGI. The CDR3 covers 16 residues. Here the CDR3 DNA reads TGTGCCAGCAGTTACTCGGGACTAGCGGGTTACAATGAGCAGTTCTTC. It translates to CASSYSGLAGYNEQFF.

The chain uses TRBV7-2 and TRBJ2-1; D possibly corresponds to TRBD1 (6 bases). This CDR3 has 12 residues. V was trimmed by 1 base and J by 13 bases, leaving 11 bases between them. Germline lookup yields CDR1 SGHTA and CDR2 FQGNSA. The CDR3 loop reads CASSLVGAPQFF. The CDR3 DNA follows: TGTGCCAGCAGCTTAGTGGGGGCGCCACAGTTCTTC.

With regard to this clone: Other DNA sequences in this specimen translate into the identical CDR3. J is TRBJ2-7 and V is TRBV5-1, with D tentatively TRBD1 (6 bases). Germline loops: CDR1 SGHRS, CDR2 YFSETQ. The CDR3 runs 15 residues. Deletions cut 0 bases from V and 0 bases from J, with 10 bases between. Here the CDR3 reads CASSLGGQSSYEQYF. The CDR3 region has the DNA TGCGCCAGCAGCTTGGGTGGACAGAGCTCCTACGAGCAGTACTTC.

About this clone itself: This same CDR3 is encoded by further DNA sequences in the sample. This sequence joins TRBV5-1 and TRBJ2-1; no clear D. The CDR3 is 14 residues long. Germline V gene data show CDR1 as SGHRS and CDR2 as YFSETQ. The V and J ends lost 3 bases and 4 bases respectively, with 11 bases between them. The CDR3 DNA is TGCGCCAGCAGCTCTGGGGATATTTACAATGAGCAGTTCTTC. It codes for CASSSGDIYNEQFF.

This clone was detected once. The chain recombines TRBV10-3 with TRBJ2-7; 9 positions match TRBD2. After removal of 4 bases from V and 3 bases from J, the junction contained 7 bases not matched to a gene. The CDR3 is 15 amino acids. CDR1 is ENHRY, CDR2 SYGVKD, per germline. For the CDR3, the DNA is TGTGCCATCAGTGGGGCTAGCGGGAATAACTACGAGCAGTACTTC. Translating gives CAISGASGNNYEQYF.

Of note for this clone: In the same sample, other DNA sequences code for this CDR3. CDR3 DNA: TGCGCCAGCAGCTTGGCAGGGCACGAGCAGTACTTC. Its protein product is CASSLAGHEQYF. V usage is TRBV5-1 and J usage is TRBJ2-7; D possibly corresponds to TRBD1 (5 bases). The length of the CDR3 is 12 residues. Germline assignment: CDR1 SGHRS and CDR2 YFSETQ. Trimming stripped 0 bases from V and 5 bases from J, with 6 bases between.

This clone was detected once. This sequence joins TRBV5-4 and TRBJ2-3; 9 nucleotides line up with TRBD2. The CDR3 consists of 16 residues. Germline V gene lookup returns CDR1 SGHNT and CDR2 YYREEE (reference sequence). V was clipped by 4 bases and J by 2 bases; unmatched bases: 8. In DNA, the CDR3 is TGTGCCAGCAGCGGGGGGACTAGCAGATCCACAGATACGCAGTATTTT. Encoded protein: CASSGGTSRSTDTQYF.